These T cell receptor beta chains were read from a single sample in a study of blood T cells in healthy people across ages. TCRdb reprocessed the 5' RACE reads with MiXCR, giving one entry per CDR3 protein. The repertoire includes more than 500,000 distinct CDR3 sequences, roughly a quarter of them detected once, and 3.6% sits in the top ten. These data also formed part of another study, on T cells of mothers and their children.

Sequenced input: blood. The origin of the receptors is a boy between 2 and 10 years old in good health. CDR3s include the opening cysteine and the closing phenylalanine or tryptophan. D genes are given only for firm matches. Size tells how often a clone was seen (once, few, many) or the class of an expanded clone, and some rows leave it out.

TRBJ2-1	once	-	TRBV20-1	TGCAGTGCTAAGTCCCAGTATGAGCAGTTCTTC	CSAKSQYEQFF
TRBJ2-2	-	-	TRBV2	TGTGCCAGCATAGGGACCTGGGCCGGGGAGCTGTTTTTT	CASIGTWAGELFF
TRBJ1-5	-	TRBD1	TRBV20-1	TGCAGTGCTAGAGTAGGCGGGACAGGGGATTTTGGTAATCAGCCCCAGCATTTT	CSARVGGTGDFGNQPQHF
TRBJ2-5	-	TRBD2	TRBV5-1	TGCGCCAGCAGCGGACTAGCGGGGAACAACCAAGAGACCCAGTACTTC	CASSGLAGNNQETQYF
TRBJ1-5	few	TRBD1	TRBV19	TGTGCCAGTAGTGACCGGACAGGCTTCAATCAGCCCCAGCATTTT	CASSDRTGFNQPQHF
TRBJ1-5	few	-	TRBV18	TGTGCCAGCTCACCTGGAGGGTGGTTCGGCAATCGGCCCCAGCATTTT	CASSPGGWFGNRPQHF
TRBJ1-1	-	TRBD1	TRBV6-5	TGTGCCAGCAGTTACGGCACAGCACAGGGGAGTGAAGCTTTCTTT	CASSYGTAQGSEAFF
TRBJ2-3	few	-	TRBV7-9	TGTGCCAGCAGCTTCTCGGGCACAGATACGCAGTATTTT	CASSFSGTDTQYF
TRBJ2-4	few	-	TRBV7-9	TGTGCCAGCAGCTTAGCGCCAGACATTCAGTACTTC	CASSLAPDIQYF
TRBJ1-5	-	-	TRBV7-9	TGTGCCAGCAGCCACACAGGGAGTGTTCAGCCCCAGCATTTT	CASSHTGSVQPQHF
TRBJ1-4	-	-	TRBV27	TGTGCCAGCAGTTTGGTTCGGTGGTCCATGTCCCCCGACTTTTGTTGGGAACTGTTTTTT	CASSLVRWSMSPDFCWELFF
TRBJ2-7	few	-	TRBV7-9	TGTGCCAGCAGCCTCCTACGGGACATCCCCTACGAGCAGTACTTC	CASSLLRDIPYEQYF
TRBJ1-4	-	-	TRBV20-1	TGCAGTGCTAGAGTACAAAGTAATGAAAAACTGTTTTTT	CSARVQSNEKLFF
TRBJ2-7	-	-	TRBV6-5	TGTGCCAGCAGTTACTCCGGGACGGCCGCAGGGGAGCAGTACTTC	CASSYSGTAAGEQYF
TRBJ1-1	-	-	TRBV7-3	TGTGCCAGCAGCAATAACGTGAACACTGAAGCTTTCTTT	CASSNNVNTEAFF
TRBJ2-1	-	-	TRBV5-1	TGCGCCAGCAGCTTGGGCCAGAAGGTCTTGGAGCAGTTCTTC	CASSLGQKVLEQFF
TRBJ1-2	few	TRBD1	TRBV27	TGTGCCAGCAGTCCACTCGATAGACAGGGGTTCGGCTACACCTTC	CASSPLDRQGFGYTF
TRBJ2-1	-	-	TRBV2	TGTGCCAGCAGTGAAAAGGGGCTACACAATGAGCAGTTCTTC	CASSEKGLHNEQFF
TRBJ2-5	many	-	TRBV24-1	TGTGCCACCAGTGATCCGGACAGACTCCCATCGTCTAGCCAAGAGACCCAGTACTTC	CATSDPDRLPSSSQETQYF
TRBJ2-3	-	TRBD1	TRBV20-1	TGCAGTGCTACGACAGGGGATACGCAGTATTTT	CSATTGDTQYF
TRBJ1-5	few	-	TRBV2	TGTGCCAGCAGGGGCCGGGGGGCCTATCAGCCCCAGCATTTT	CASRGRGAYQPQHF
TRBJ2-1	-	TRBD2	TRBV7-9	TGTGCCAGCAGTCTTACTAGCGGGGAATCCTACAATGAGCAGTTCTTC	CASSLTSGESYNEQFF